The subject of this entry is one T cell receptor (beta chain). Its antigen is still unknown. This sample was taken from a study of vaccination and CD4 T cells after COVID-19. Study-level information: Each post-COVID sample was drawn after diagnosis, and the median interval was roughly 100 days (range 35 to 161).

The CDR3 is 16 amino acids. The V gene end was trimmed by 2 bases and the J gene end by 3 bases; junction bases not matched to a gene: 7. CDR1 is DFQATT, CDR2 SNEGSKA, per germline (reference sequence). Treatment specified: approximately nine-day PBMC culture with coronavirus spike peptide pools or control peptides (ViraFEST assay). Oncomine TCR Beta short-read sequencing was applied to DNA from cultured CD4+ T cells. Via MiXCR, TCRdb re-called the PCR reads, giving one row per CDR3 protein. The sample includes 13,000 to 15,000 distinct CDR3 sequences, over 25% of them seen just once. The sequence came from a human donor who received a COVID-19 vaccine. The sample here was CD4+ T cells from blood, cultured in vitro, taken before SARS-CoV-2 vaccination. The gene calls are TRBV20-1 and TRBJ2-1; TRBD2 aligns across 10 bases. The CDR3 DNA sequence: TGCAGTGCTAGACCCCTAGCGGGGGCCCTCTACAATGAGCAGTTCTTC. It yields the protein CSARPLAGALYNEQFF.